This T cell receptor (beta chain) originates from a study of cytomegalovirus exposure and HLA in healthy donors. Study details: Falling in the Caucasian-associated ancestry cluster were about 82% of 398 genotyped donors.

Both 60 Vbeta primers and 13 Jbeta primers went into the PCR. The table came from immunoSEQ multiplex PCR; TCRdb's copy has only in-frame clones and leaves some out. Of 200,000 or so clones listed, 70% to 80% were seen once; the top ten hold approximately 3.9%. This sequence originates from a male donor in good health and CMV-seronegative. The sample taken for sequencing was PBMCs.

The CDR3 region is CASSLYREIVQYF. The CDR3 nucleotides read TGTGCCAGCAGCTTGTACAGGGAAATCGTGCAGTACTTC. This chain joins TRBV7-8 and TRBJ2-7; possible D gene TRBD1, 6 bases. CDR1 and CDR2 from the germline V gene are SGHVS and FQNEAQ. Trimming left V 3 bases short and J 9 bases short, with 15 bases between. CDR3 length: 13 residues.